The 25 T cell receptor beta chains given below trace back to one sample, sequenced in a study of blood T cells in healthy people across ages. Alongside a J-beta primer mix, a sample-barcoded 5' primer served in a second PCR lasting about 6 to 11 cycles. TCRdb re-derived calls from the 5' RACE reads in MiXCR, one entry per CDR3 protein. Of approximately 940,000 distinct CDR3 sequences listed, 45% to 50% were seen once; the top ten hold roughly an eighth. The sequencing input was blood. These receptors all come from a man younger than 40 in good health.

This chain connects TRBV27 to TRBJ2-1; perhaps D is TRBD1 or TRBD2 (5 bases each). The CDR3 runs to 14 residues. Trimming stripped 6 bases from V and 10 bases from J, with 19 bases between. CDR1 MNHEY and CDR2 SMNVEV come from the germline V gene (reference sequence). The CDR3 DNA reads TGTGCCAGCAGCCTATCGGGGAATCGGGGCGAGCAGTTCTTC. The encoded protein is CASSLSGNRGEQFF.

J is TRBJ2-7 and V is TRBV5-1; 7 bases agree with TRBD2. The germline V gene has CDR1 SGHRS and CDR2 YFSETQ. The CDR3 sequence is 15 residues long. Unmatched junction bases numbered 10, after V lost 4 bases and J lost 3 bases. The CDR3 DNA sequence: TGCGCCAGCAGCGAGCTCTCTAGCGGTTTCTACGAGCAGTACTTC. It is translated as CASSELSSGFYEQYF.

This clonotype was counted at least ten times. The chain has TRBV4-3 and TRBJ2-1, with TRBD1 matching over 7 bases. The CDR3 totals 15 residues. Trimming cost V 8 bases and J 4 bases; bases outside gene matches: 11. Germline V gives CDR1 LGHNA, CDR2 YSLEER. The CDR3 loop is CASAADRASYNEQFF. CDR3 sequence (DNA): TGCGCCAGCGCCGCAGACAGGGCTTCTTACAATGAGCAGTTCTTC.

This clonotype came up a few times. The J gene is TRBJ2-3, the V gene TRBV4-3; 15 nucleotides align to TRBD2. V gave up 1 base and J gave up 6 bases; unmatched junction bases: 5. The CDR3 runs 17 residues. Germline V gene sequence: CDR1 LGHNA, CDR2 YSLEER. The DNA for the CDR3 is TGCGCCAGCAGCCAAGCCGGGACTAGCGGGGGGCGGGATACGCAGTATTTT. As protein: CASSQAGTSGGRDTQYF.

The CDR3 bases are TGTGCCAGCAGCCCCCCGGGGCGCCCGAGCTCCTACGAGCAGTACTTC. Amino acid sequence: CASSPPGRPSSYEQYF. The J gene is TRBJ2-7, the V gene TRBV7-2; D is perhaps TRBD1 or TRBD2 (5 bases each). Germline V gives CDR1 SGHTA, CDR2 FQGNSA. This CDR3 contains 16 residues. Trimming removed 5 bases from V and 0 bases from J, with 17 bases in between.

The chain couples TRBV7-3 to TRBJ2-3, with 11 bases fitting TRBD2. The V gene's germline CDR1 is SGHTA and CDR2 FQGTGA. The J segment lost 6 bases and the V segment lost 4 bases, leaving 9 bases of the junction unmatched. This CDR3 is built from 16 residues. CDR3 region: CASSSTAASGGDTQYF. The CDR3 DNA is TGTGCCAGCAGCTCTACGGCGGCTAGCGGGGGGGATACGCAGTATTTT.

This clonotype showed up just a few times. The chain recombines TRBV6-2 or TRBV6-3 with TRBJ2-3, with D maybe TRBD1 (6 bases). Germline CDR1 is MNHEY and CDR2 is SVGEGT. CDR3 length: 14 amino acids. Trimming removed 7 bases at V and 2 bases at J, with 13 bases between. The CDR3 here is CASTVGDITDTQYF. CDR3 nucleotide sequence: TGTGCCAGCACCGTAGGGGACATCACAGATACGCAGTATTTT.

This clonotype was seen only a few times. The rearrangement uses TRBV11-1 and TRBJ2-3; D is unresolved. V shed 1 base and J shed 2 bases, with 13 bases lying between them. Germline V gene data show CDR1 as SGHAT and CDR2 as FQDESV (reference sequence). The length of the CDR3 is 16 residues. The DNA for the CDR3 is TGTGCCAGCAGCTTAGGGGCTAATCGAGTCACAGATACGCAGTATTTT. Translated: CASSLGANRVTDTQYF.

CDR3: CAWSVVGFSNQPQHF. CDR3 DNA sequence: TGTGCCTGGAGTGTAGTGGGATTTAGCAATCAGCCCCAGCATTTT. V is TRBV30 and J is TRBJ1-5; D gene ambiguous. There are 15 residues in the CDR3. Germline V CDR1 and CDR2: GTSNPN, SVGIG (reference sequence). V was clipped by 0 bases and J by 0 bases, with 9 bases between them.

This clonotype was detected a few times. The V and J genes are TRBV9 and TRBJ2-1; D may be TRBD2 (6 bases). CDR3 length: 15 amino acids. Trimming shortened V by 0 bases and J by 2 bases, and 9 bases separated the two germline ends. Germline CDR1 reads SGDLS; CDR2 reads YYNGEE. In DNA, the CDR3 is TGTGCCAGCAGCGTAGGTAGCGGAACCTACAATGAGCAGTTCTTC. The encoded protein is CASSVGSGTYNEQFF.

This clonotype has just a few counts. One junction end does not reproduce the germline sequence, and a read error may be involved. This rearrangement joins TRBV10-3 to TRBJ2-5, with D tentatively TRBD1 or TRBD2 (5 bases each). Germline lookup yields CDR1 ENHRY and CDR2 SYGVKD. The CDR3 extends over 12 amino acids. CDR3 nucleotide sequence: TGTGCCATCAGTGGGAAATTGGGGACCCCGTACTTC. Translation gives CAISGKLGTPYF.

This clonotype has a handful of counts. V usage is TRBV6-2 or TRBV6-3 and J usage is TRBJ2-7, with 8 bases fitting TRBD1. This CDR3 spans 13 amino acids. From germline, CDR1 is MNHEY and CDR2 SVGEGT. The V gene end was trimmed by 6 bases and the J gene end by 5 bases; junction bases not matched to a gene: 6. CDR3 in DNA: TGTGCCAGCAGGAAGACAGGGGACCACGAGCAGTACTTC. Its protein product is CASRKTGDHEQYF.

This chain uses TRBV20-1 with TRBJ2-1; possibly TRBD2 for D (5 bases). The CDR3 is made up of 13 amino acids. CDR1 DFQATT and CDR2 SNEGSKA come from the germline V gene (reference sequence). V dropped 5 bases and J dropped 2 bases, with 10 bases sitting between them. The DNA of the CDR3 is TGCAGTGCTTGGGAGCAACCCTACAATGAGCAGTTCTTC. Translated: CSAWEQPYNEQFF.

The CDR3 coding sequence is TGCAGTGCTATCGGGACCGAAACCTACGAGCAGTACTTC. Residues: CSAIGTETYEQYF. The rearrangement links TRBV20-1 to TRBJ2-7, with D perhaps TRBD1 or TRBD2 (5 bases each). The CDR3 has 13 residues. Trimming shortened V by 4 bases and J by 2 bases, and 12 bases separated the two germline ends. CDR1 and CDR2 (germline): DFQATT, SNEGSKA (reference sequence).

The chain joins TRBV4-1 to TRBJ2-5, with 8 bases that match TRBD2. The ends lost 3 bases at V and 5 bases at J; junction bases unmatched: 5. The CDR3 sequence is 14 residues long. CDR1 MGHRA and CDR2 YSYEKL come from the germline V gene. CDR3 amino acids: CASSQGTSGETQYF. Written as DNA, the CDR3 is TGCGCCAGCAGCCAGGGGACTAGTGGTGAGACCCAGTACTTC.

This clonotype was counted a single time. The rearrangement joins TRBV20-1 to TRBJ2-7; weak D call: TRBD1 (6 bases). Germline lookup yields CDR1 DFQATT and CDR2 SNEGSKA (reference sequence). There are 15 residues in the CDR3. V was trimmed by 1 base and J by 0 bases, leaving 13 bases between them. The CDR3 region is CSARVGATNSYEQYF. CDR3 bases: TGCAGTGCTAGAGTGGGGGCAACGAACTCCTACGAGCAGTACTTC.

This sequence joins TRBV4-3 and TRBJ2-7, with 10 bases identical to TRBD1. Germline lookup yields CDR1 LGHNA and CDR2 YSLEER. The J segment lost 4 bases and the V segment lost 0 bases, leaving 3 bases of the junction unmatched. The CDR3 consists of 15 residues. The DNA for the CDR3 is TGCGCCAGCAGCCAAGACGGGGACAGGGGTTACGAGCAGTACTTC. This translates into CASSQDGDRGYEQYF.

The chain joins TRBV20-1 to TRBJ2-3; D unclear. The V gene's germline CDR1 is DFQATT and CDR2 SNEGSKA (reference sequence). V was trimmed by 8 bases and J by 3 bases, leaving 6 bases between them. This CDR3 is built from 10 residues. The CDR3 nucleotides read TGCAGTCCCTCGACAGATACGCAGTATTTT. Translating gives CSPSTDTQYF.

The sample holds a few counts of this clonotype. Here the CDR3 DNA reads TGTGCCAGCAAGGGACAGGGAATCTATGGCTACACCTTC. Amino acids: CASKGQGIYGYTF. J is TRBJ1-2 and V is TRBV28, with TRBD1 identical over 9 bases. Germline trimming cut 7 bases from V and 4 bases from J; bases unmatched to any gene: 4. The germline V gene encodes CDR1 MDHEN and CDR2 SYDVKM. The CDR3 sequence is 13 residues long.

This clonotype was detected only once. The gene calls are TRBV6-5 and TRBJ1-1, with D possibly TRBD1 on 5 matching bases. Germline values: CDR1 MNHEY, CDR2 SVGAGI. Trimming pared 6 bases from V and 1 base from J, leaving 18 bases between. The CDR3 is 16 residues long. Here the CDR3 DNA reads TGTGCCAGCAGCTTCGACAGAGGTCGGAGGAACACTGAAGCTTTCTTT. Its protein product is CASSFDRGRRNTEAFF.

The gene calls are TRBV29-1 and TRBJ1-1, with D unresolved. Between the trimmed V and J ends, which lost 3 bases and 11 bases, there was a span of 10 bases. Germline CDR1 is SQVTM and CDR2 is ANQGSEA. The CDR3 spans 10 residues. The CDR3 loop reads CSVEVPLAFF. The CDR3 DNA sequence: TGCAGCGTTGAGGTCCCACTGGCTTTCTTT.

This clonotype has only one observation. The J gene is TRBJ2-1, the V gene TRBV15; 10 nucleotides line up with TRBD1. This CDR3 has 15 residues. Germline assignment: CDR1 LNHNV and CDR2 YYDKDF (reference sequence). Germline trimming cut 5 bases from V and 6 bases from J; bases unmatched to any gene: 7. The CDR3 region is CATSLTGGVFNEQFF. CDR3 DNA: TGTGCCACCAGCCTGACAGGGGGCGTTTTCAATGAGCAGTTCTTC.

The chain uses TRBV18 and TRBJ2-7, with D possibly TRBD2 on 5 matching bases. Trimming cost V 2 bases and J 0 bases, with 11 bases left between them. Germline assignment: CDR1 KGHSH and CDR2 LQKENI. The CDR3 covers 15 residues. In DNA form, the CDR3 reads TGTGCCAGCTCACCAGAGTCGGGGAGCTCCTACGAGCAGTACTTC. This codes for CASSPESGSSYEQYF.

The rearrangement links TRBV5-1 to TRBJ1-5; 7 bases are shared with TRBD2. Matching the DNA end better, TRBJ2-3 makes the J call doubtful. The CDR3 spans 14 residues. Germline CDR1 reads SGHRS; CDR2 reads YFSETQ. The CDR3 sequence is CASSLGGGNQPQYF. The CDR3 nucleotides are TGCGCCAGCAGCTTGGGGGGGGGTAATCAGCCCCAGTATTTT.

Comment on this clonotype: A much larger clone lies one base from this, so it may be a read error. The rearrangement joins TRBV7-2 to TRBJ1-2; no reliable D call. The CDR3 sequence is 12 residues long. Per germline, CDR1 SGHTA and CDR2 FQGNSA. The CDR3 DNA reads TGTGTCAGCAGCTTAGTAGGCTATGGCTACACCTTC. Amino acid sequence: CVSSLVGYGYTF. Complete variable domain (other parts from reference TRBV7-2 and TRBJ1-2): GAGVSQSPSNKVTEKGKDVELRCDPISGHTALYWYRQSLGQGLEFLIYFQGNSAPDKSGLPSDRFSAERTGGSVSTLTIQRTQQEDSAVYLCVSSLVGYGYTFGSGTRLTVV.